This T cell receptor (beta chain) was sequenced during a study of CD8 T cells in ankylosing spondylitis. Broader study findings: In synovial fluid and blood from reactive arthritis, some motif variants were previously reported.

In TCRdb, the 5' RACE reads were re-called with MiXCR into one record per CDR3 protein. The repertoire includes under 250,000 distinct CDR3 sequences, about a quarter of them detected once, and around 6.3% sits in the top ten. Concerning this clonotype: Its matching antigen is unknown.

Germline CDR1 and CDR2: DFQATT and SNEGSKA (reference sequence). The V gene end was trimmed by 3 bases and the J gene end by 0 bases; junction bases not matched to a gene: 8. CDR3 length: 16 residues. The TCR originated in a male donor with ankylosing spondylitis or in good health (not recorded which). The chain carries TRBV20-1 and TRBJ1-3; 7 bases fit TRBD1. Material: blood, either unsorted or a sorted T cell fraction (not recorded which). The CDR3 sequence: CSASPPGGRSGNTIYF. In DNA, the CDR3 is TGCAGTGCTAGCCCCCCAGGGGGTCGCTCTGGAAACACCATATATTTT.